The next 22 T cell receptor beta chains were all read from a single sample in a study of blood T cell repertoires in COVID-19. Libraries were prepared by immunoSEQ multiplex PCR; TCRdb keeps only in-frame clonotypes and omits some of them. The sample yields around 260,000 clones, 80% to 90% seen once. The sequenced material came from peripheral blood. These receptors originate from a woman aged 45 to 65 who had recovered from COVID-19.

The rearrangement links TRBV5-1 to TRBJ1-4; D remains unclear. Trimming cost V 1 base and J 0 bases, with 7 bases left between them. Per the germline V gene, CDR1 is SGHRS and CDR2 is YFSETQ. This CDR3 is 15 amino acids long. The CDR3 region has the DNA TGCGCCAGCAGCTTGACAGTTGCAACTAATGAAAAACTGTTTTTT. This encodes CASSLTVATNEKLFF.

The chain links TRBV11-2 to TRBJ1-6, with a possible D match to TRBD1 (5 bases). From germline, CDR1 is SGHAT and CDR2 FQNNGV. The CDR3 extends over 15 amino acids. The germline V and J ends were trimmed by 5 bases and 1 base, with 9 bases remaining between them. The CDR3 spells CASSPYRSYNSPLHF. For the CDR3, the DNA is TGTGCCAGCAGCCCCTACAGGTCCTATAATTCACCCCTCCACTTT.

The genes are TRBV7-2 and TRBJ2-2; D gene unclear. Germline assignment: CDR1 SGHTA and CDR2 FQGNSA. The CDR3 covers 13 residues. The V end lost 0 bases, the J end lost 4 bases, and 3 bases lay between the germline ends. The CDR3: CASSLALTGELFF. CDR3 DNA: TGTGCCAGCAGCTTAGCCCTCACCGGGGAGCTGTTTTTT.

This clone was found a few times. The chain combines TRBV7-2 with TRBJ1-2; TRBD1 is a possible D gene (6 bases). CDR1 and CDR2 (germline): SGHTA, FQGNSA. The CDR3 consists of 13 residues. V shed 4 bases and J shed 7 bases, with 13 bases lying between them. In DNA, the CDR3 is TGTGCCAGCAGCTCAAGTGGGGGCGGTGGCTACACCTTC. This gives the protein CASSSSGGGGYTF.

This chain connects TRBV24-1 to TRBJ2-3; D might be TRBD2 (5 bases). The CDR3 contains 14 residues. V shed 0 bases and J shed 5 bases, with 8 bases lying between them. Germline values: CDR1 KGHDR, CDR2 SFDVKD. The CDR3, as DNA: TGTGCCACCAGTGATTTGCGGGGTATAGATACGCAGTATTTT. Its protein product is CATSDLRGIDTQYF.

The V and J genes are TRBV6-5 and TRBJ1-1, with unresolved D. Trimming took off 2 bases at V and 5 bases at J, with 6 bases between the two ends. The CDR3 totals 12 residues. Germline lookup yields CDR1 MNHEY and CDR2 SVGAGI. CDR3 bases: TGTGCCAGCAGTTACGAGGGTACTGAAGCTTTCTTT. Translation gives CASSYEGTEAFF.

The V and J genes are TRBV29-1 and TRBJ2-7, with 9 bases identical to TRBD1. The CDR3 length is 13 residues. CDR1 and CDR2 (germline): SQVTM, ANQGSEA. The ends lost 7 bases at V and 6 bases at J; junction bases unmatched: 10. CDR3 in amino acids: CSGQGQGPSEQYF. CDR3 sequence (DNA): TGCAGCGGCCAGGGACAGGGCCCTAGCGAGCAGTACTTC.

DNA of the CDR3: TGTGCCAGCAGTTCCCCGGGACTCCGGGGGAATGAGCAGTTCTTC. Translated: CASSSPGLRGNEQFF. The V and J genes are TRBV6-5 and TRBJ2-1; possibly TRBD2 for D (6 bases). CDR3 length equals 15 residues. V was pared by 4 bases and J by 7 bases, with 17 bases between. CDR1 is MNHEY, CDR2 SVGAGI, per germline.

This CDR3 reads CASSQDLAGGNTGELFF. The CDR3 nucleotides read TGCGCCAGCAGCCAAGATTTAGCGGGGGGGAACACCGGGGAGCTGTTTTTT. The chain uses TRBV4-3 and TRBJ2-2; 10 positions agree with TRBD2. The CDR3 has 17 amino acids. Looked up from germline, CDR1 is LGHNA and CDR2 is YSLEER. V shed 0 bases and J 1 base; nucleotides not matched to a gene: 2.

CDR3 bases: TGTGCCAGCAGCTTAGCGGACAGGGGGTTGATATCTGGGGCCAACGTCCTGACTTTC. This encodes CASSLADRGLISGANVLTF. The rearrangement uses TRBV7-9 and TRBJ2-6, with 10 nucleotides matching TRBD1. The CDR3 contains 19 residues. J lost 1 base, V lost 0 bases, and 6 bases had no gene match. Per germline, CDR1 SEHNR and CDR2 FQNEAQ (reference sequence).

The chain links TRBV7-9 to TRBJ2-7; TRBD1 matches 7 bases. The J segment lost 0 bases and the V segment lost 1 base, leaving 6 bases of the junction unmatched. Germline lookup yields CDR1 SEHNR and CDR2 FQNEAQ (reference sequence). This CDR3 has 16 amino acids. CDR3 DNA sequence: TGTGCCAGCAGCTTAGGCTTAGGGGACAGCTCCTACGAGCAGTACTTC. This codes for CASSLGLGDSSYEQYF.

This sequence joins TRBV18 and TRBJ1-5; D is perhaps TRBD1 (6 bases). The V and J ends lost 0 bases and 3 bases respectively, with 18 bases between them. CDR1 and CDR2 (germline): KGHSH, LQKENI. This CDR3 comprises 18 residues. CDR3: CASSPPIDLGAPNQPQHF. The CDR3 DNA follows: TGTGCCAGCTCACCACCAATTGATTTGGGGGCGCCCAATCAGCCCCAGCATTTT.

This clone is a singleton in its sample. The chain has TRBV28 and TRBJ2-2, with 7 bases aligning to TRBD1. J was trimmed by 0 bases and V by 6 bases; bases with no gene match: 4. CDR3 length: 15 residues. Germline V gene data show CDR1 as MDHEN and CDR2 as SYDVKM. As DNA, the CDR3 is TGTGCCAGCAGCTTCGGGACAGCGAACACCGGGGAGCTGTTTTTT. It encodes CASSFGTANTGELFF.

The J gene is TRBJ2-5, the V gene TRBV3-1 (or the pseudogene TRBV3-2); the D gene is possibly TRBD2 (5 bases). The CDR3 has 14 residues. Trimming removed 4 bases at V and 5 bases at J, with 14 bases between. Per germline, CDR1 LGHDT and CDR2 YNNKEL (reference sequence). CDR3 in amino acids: CASSPRVGGETQYF. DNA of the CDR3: TGTGCCAGCAGCCCCCGGGTAGGAGGTGAGACCCAGTACTTC.

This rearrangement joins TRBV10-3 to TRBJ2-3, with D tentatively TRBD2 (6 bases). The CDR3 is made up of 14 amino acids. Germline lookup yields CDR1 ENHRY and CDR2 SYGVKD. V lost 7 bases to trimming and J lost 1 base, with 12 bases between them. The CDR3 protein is CAITGREGTDTQYF. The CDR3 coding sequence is TGTGCCATCACTGGAAGGGAGGGCACAGATACGCAGTATTTT.

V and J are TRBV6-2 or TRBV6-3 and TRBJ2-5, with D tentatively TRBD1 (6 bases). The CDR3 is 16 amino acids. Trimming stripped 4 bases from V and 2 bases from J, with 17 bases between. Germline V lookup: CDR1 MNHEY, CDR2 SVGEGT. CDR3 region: CASSFASTGYQETQYF. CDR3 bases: TGTGCCAGCAGTTTCGCGTCGACAGGTTATCAAGAGACCCAGTACTTC.

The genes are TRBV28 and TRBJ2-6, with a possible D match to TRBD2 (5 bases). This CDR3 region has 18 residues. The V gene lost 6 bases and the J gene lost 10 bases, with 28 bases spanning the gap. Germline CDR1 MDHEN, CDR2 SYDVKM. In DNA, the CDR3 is TGTGCCAGCAGGATGAGCTTAGTACGGGGTCGCCGCCTGAACGTCCTGACTTTC. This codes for CASRMSLVRGRRLNVLTF.

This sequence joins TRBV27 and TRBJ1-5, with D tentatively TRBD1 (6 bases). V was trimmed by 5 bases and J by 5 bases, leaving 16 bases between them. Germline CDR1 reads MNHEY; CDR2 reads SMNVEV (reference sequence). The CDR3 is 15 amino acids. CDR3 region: CASSPLPAGDQPQHF. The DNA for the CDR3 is TGTGCCAGCAGTCCCCTTCCCGCAGGGGATCAGCCCCAGCATTTT.

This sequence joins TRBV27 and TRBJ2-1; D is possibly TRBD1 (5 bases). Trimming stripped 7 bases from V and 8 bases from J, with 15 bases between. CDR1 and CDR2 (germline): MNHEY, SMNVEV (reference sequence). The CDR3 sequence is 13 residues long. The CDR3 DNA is TGTGCCAGCACGGTCCAGGGTCGCGATGAGCAGTTCTTC. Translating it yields CASTVQGRDEQFF.

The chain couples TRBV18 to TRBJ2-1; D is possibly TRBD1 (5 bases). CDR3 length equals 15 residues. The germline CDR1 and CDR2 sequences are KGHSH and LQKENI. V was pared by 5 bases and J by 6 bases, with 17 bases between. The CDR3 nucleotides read TGTGCCAGCTCAACCCAAGGGGCCTATGGCAATGAGCAGTTCTTC. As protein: CASSTQGAYGNEQFF.

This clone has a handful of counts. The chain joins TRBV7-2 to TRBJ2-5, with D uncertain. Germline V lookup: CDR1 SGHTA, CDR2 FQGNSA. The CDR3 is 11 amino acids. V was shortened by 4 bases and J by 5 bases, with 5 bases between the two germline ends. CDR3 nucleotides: TGTGCCAGCAGCTCCGGGGAGACCCAGTACTTC. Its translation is CASSSGETQYF. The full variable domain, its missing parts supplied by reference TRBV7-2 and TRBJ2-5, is GAGVSQSPSNKVTEKGKDVELRCDPISGHTALYWYRQSLGQGLEFLIYFQGNSAPDKSGLPSDRFSAERTGGSVSTLTIQRTQQEDSAVYLCASSSGETQYFGPGTRLLVL.

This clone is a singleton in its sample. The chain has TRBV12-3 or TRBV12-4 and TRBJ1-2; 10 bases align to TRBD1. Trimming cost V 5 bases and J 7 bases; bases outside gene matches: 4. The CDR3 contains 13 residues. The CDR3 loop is CASSDRGPGGYTF. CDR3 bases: TGTGCCAGCAGTGACAGGGGGCCGGGTGGCTACACCTTC.